This TCR beta chain was found in a study of shared T cell receptors in the human thymus. Generated by immunoSEQ multiplex PCR, the TCRdb table keeps only in-frame clones and is missing some. This sample yields about 500,000 clones, of which around 82% are seen a single time; more than 0.01% belongs to the top ten. The same data also went into a second study, on human thymus T cells. That study adds: An apparent bias in V and J gene usage was seen in thymic and blood repertoires. Unrelated individuals were reported by related research to share highly overlapping thymic repertoires.

This clonotype was obtained from a boy under two years old with a congenital heart defect. Specimen: thymocytes.

The CDR3 is CASSHPQGVDTEAFF. The CDR3 nucleotides are TGTGCCAGCAGCCACCCTCAGGGCGTGGACACTGAAGCTTTCTTT. This sequence joins TRBV14 and TRBJ1-1; perhaps TRBD1 as D (5 bases). Germline CDR1 and CDR2: SGHDN and FVKESK. The CDR3 sequence is 15 residues long. V shed 3 bases and J shed 3 bases, with 14 bases lying between them.